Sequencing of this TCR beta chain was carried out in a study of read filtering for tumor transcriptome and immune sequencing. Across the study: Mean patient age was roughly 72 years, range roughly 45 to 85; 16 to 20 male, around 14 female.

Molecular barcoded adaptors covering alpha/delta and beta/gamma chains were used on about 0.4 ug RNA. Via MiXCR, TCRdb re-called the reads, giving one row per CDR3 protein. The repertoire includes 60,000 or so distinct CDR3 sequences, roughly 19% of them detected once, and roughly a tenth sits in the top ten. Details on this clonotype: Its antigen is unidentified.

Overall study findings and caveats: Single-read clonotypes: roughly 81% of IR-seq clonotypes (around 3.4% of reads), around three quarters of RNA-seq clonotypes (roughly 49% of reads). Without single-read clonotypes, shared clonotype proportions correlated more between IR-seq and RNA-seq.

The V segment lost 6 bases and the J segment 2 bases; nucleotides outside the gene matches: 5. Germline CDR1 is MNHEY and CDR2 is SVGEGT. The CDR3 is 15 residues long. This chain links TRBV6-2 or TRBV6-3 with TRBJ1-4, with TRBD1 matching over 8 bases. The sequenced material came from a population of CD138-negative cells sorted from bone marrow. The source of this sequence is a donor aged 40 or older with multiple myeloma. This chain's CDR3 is CASSPRQGTNEKLFF. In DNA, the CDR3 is TGTGCCAGCAGCCCCAGACAGGGGACTAATGAAAAACTGTTTTTT.